This is a list of T cell receptor beta chains from one sample in a study of T cell responses to AZD1222 COVID-19 vaccine. Using immunoSEQ multiplex PCR, the repertoire was profiled, and TCRdb retains in-frame clones only, with some absent. The repertoire has about 110,000 clones, roughly nine tenths of them found once; the top ten carry approximately 3.1%. Sequencing used peripheral blood, obtained on day 0 of MenACWY control vaccination. The receptors shown here come from an adult in good health. Each CDR3 is given with its conserved first and last residue. The D gene is left open where the match is weak. Clone size appears in some rows only: once, few, many, or a class for an expanded clone.

CDR3nt: TGTGCCATCAGTGAGGCTTATACAGGGGACTATGGCTACACCTTC
CDR3aa: CAISEAYTGDYGYTF
d_gene: TRBD1
j_gene: TRBJ1-2
abundance: -
v_gene: TRBV10-3
len: 15

CDR3nt: TGTGCCAGCAGCTCGGGACAGGGCGATCAGCCCCAGCATTTT
CDR3aa: CASSSGQGDQPQHF
d_gene: TRBD1
j_gene: TRBJ1-5
abundance: -
v_gene: TRBV5-5
len: 14

CDR3nt: TGTGCCAGCAGTCTTTCTAGCGGGGGGGTACCAAGGACCCAGTACTTC
CDR3aa: CASSLSSGGVPRTQYF
d_gene: TRBD2
j_gene: TRBJ2-5
abundance: few
v_gene: TRBV27
len: 16

CDR3nt: TGTGCCAGCAGTTTAGAACAGGGAGTAGCTTTCTTT
CDR3aa: CASSLEQGVAFF
d_gene: -
j_gene: TRBJ1-1
abundance: -
v_gene: TRBV12-3/TRBV12-4
len: 12

CDR3nt: TGTGCCAGCAGCTTGCAGGGTAGCTCCTACGAGCAGTACTTC
CDR3aa: CASSLQGSSYEQYF
d_gene: -
j_gene: TRBJ2-7
abundance: -
v_gene: TRBV5-4
len: 14

CDR3nt: TGCGCCAGCAGCCCCCCGCCCGGTGGAAGCAATGAGCAGTTCTTC
CDR3aa: CASSPPPGGSNEQFF
d_gene: -
j_gene: TRBJ2-1
abundance: -
v_gene: TRBV5-1
len: 15

CDR3nt: TGTGCCAGCAGCTTGGAGGGGGCTGGCTACACCTTC
CDR3aa: CASSLEGAGYTF
d_gene: TRBD1
j_gene: TRBJ1-2
abundance: -
v_gene: TRBV5-4
len: 12

CDR3nt: TGCGCCAGCAGCCGCTGGAAGGGGCAAAATCAGCCCCAGCATTTT
CDR3aa: CASSRWKGQNQPQHF
d_gene: -
j_gene: TRBJ1-5
abundance: -
v_gene: TRBV4-3
len: 15

CDR3nt: TGTGCCAGCAGTGAAGCGGTTTTTTCGCATAGCTCCTACAATGAGCAGTTCTTC
CDR3aa: CASSEAVFSHSSYNEQFF
d_gene: -
j_gene: TRBJ2-1
abundance: -
v_gene: TRBV6-1
len: 18

CDR3nt: TGTGCCAGCAGCCATAGGACTAGCGGGGAAGAGACCCAGTACTTC
CDR3aa: CASSHRTSGEETQYF
d_gene: TRBD2
j_gene: TRBJ2-5
abundance: -
v_gene: TRBV11-2
len: 15

CDR3nt: TGTGCCAGCAGTTTACAGGGGGCGGGGACCCAGTACTTC
CDR3aa: CASSLQGAGTQYF
d_gene: TRBD1
j_gene: TRBJ2-5
abundance: -
v_gene: TRBV12-3/TRBV12-4
len: 13

CDR3nt: TGTGCCTGGCGTGGACCAACTAATGAAAAACTGTTTTTT
CDR3aa: CAWRGPTNEKLFF
d_gene: -
j_gene: TRBJ1-4
abundance: -
v_gene: TRBV30
len: 13

CDR3nt: TGCAGCGTTAGCGGGGGTCTTTCCTACGAGCAGTACTTC
CDR3aa: CSVSGGLSYEQYF
d_gene: TRBD2
j_gene: TRBJ2-7
abundance: -
v_gene: TRBV29-1
len: 13

CDR3nt: TGTGCCAGCAGCCCGACACCTCAGGGGTTTCGGTATGGCTACACCTTC
CDR3aa: CASSPTPQGFRYGYTF
d_gene: -
j_gene: TRBJ1-2
abundance: -
v_gene: TRBV5-6
len: 16

CDR3nt: TGTGCCTGGAGTGTACGCGTCGGGAGCAATCAGCCCCAGCATTTT
CDR3aa: CAWSVRVGSNQPQHF
d_gene: -
j_gene: TRBJ1-5
abundance: -
v_gene: TRBV30
len: 15

CDR3nt: TGTGCCAGCTTGGACAGCAACACAGATACGCAGTATTTT
CDR3aa: CASLDSNTDTQYF
d_gene: -
j_gene: TRBJ2-3
abundance: once
v_gene: TRBV7-9
len: 13

CDR3nt: TGTGCCAGCAGTTCCCTCATTTATGGCTACACCTTC
CDR3aa: CASSSLIYGYTF
d_gene: -
j_gene: TRBJ1-2
abundance: -
v_gene: TRBV28
len: 12

CDR3nt: TGTGCCAGCAGCCCCCGGGACAGAGCTCCGGGGCAGTATTTT
CDR3aa: CASSPRDRAPGQYF
d_gene: TRBD1
j_gene: TRBJ2-3
abundance: -
v_gene: TRBV5-5
len: 14

CDR3nt: TGCGCCAGCAGCCAAGATGTGGGGATCTCTGGAAACACCATATATTTT
CDR3aa: CASSQDVGISGNTIYF
d_gene: -
j_gene: TRBJ1-3
abundance: -
v_gene: TRBV4-3
len: 16

CDR3nt: TGTGCCAGCAGAGAGAGCTCCTACGAGCAGTACTTC
CDR3aa: CASRESSYEQYF
d_gene: -
j_gene: TRBJ2-7
abundance: -
v_gene: TRBV12-3/TRBV12-4
len: 12

CDR3nt: TGCGCCAGCAGCCACTCAACGCCCCAAGAGACCCAGTACTTC
CDR3aa: CASSHSTPQETQYF
d_gene: -
j_gene: TRBJ2-5
abundance: -
v_gene: TRBV4-1
len: 14

CDR3nt: TGTGCCAGCAGCTTCCGGACTAGCGGGACCAATGAGCAGTTCTTC
CDR3aa: CASSFRTSGTNEQFF
d_gene: TRBD2
j_gene: TRBJ2-1
abundance: -
v_gene: TRBV7-2
len: 15

CDR3nt: TGTGCCAGCAGTTTATCGCTGGGTCGCCGTGTCACTGAAGCTTTCTTT
CDR3aa: CASSLSLGRRVTEAFF
d_gene: -
j_gene: TRBJ1-1
abundance: -
v_gene: TRBV27
len: 16

CDR3nt: TGTGCCACCAGCATCCGCGTTTCCCACTACGCTCGTTACGAGCAGTACTTC
CDR3aa: CATSIRVSHYARYEQYF
d_gene: -
j_gene: TRBJ2-7
abundance: -
v_gene: TRBV15
len: 17

CDR3nt: TGTGCCAGCAGCTTTGGCGGGGACAATCAGCCCCAGCATTTT
CDR3aa: CASSFGGDNQPQHF
d_gene: -
j_gene: TRBJ1-5
abundance: -
v_gene: TRBV5-4
len: 14

CDR3nt: TGTGCCAGCAGCAAACAGGGGGGAGATGAAAAACTGTTTTTT
CDR3aa: CASSKQGGDEKLFF
d_gene: TRBD1
j_gene: TRBJ1-4
abundance: -
v_gene: TRBV7-2
len: 14

CDR3nt: TGTGCCAGCAGTGATTCGGTGTACACAGATACGCAGTATTTT
CDR3aa: CASSDSVYTDTQYF
d_gene: -
j_gene: TRBJ2-3
abundance: -
v_gene: TRBV2
len: 14

CDR3nt: TGTGCCAGCCGCTCCGACAGGGGAGGCACTGAAGCTTTCTTT
CDR3aa: CASRSDRGGTEAFF
d_gene: TRBD1
j_gene: TRBJ1-1
abundance: -
v_gene: TRBV19
len: 14

CDR3nt: TGTGCCAGCAGCCCTCGGGGACAGTACCAAGAGACCCAGTACTTC
CDR3aa: CASSPRGQYQETQYF
d_gene: TRBD1
j_gene: TRBJ2-5
abundance: -
v_gene: TRBV7-2
len: 15

CDR3nt: TGTGCCAGCAGCCTTTCCTCAGGGGGCACTGAAGCTTTCTTT
CDR3aa: CASSLSSGGTEAFF
d_gene: TRBD1
j_gene: TRBJ1-1
abundance: -
v_gene: TRBV7-2
len: 14

CDR3nt: TGCAGCGTTGCGGCCACCAGGAACACTGAAGCTTTCTTT
CDR3aa: CSVAATRNTEAFF
d_gene: -
j_gene: TRBJ1-1
abundance: -
v_gene: TRBV29-1
len: 13

CDR3nt: TGCGCCAGCAGCCAGGCGGGGCCGGCAGGCAATCAGCCCCAGCATTTT
CDR3aa: CASSQAGPAGNQPQHF
d_gene: -
j_gene: TRBJ1-5
abundance: -
v_gene: TRBV4-1
len: 16

CDR3nt: TGTGCCGGCCTCGTGGGGGCTGAGCAGTTCTTC
CDR3aa: CAGLVGAEQFF
d_gene: -
j_gene: TRBJ2-1
abundance: -
v_gene: TRBV12-3/TRBV12-4
len: 11

CDR3nt: TGTGCCAGCAGTTACTCCTCCTCTGGGGCCAACGTCCTGACTTTC
CDR3aa: CASSYSSSGANVLTF
d_gene: -
j_gene: TRBJ2-6
abundance: -
v_gene: TRBV6-5
len: 15

CDR3nt: TGTGCCAGCAGCTCCGAGGGGTATGGCTACACCTTC
CDR3aa: CASSSEGYGYTF
d_gene: -
j_gene: TRBJ1-2
abundance: -
v_gene: TRBV7-3
len: 12

CDR3nt: TGTGCCAGCAGCTTAGCGGAAGCAACTAATGAAAAACTGTTTTTT
CDR3aa: CASSLAEATNEKLFF
d_gene: -
j_gene: TRBJ1-4
abundance: -
v_gene: TRBV7-9
len: 15

CDR3nt: TGCGCCAGCAGTCAGACGGAATTCACAGATACGCAGTATTTT
CDR3aa: CASSQTEFTDTQYF
d_gene: -
j_gene: TRBJ2-3
abundance: -
v_gene: TRBV10-1
len: 14

CDR3nt: TGTGCCAGCAGGCCCTCAGGGGGCAGGGAGACCCAGTACTTC
CDR3aa: CASRPSGGRETQYF
d_gene: TRBD1
j_gene: TRBJ2-5
abundance: -
v_gene: TRBV7-9
len: 14

CDR3nt: TGTGCCAGCAGCCCAAACAGGGGAAACACCATATATTTT
CDR3aa: CASSPNRGNTIYF
d_gene: -
j_gene: TRBJ1-3
abundance: -
v_gene: TRBV7-2
len: 13

CDR3nt: TGTGCCAGCAGTGTGGAGGGGGCAGCCTACGAGCAGTACTTC
CDR3aa: CASSVEGAAYEQYF
d_gene: -
j_gene: TRBJ2-7
abundance: -
v_gene: TRBV2
len: 14

CDR3nt: TGTGCCAGCAGCGGAGCCTACGAGCAGTACTTC
CDR3aa: CASSGAYEQYF
d_gene: -
j_gene: TRBJ2-7
abundance: -
v_gene: TRBV7-9
len: 11

CDR3nt: TGCGCCAGCAGCGCCTACAGGGCCTTGGAGGGATCACCCCTCCACTTT
CDR3aa: CASSAYRALEGSPLHF
d_gene: -
j_gene: TRBJ1-6
abundance: -
v_gene: TRBV4-1
len: 16

CDR3nt: TGTGCCAGCAGTTTGGGACAGTACGAGCAGTACTTC
CDR3aa: CASSLGQYEQYF
d_gene: TRBD1
j_gene: TRBJ2-7
abundance: -
v_gene: TRBV6-6
len: 12

CDR3nt: TGTGCCAGCAGTATGACTGGGCGTTCCTACAATGAGCAGTTCTTC
CDR3aa: CASSMTGRSYNEQFF
d_gene: -
j_gene: TRBJ2-1
abundance: -
v_gene: TRBV6-5
len: 15

CDR3nt: TGTGCCAGCAGTCCAGGGTCGGCTGGGGCCAACGTCCTGACTTTC
CDR3aa: CASSPGSAGANVLTF
d_gene: -
j_gene: TRBJ2-6
abundance: -
v_gene: TRBV6-5
len: 15

CDR3nt: TGTGCCAGCACCCCCGGGGGGCAGTACAATCAGCCCCAGCATTTT
CDR3aa: CASTPGGQYNQPQHF
d_gene: -
j_gene: TRBJ1-5
abundance: -
v_gene: TRBV5-6
len: 15

CDR3nt: TGTGCCAGCAGTTTCAATAGCGGCGATACGCAGTATTTT
CDR3aa: CASSFNSGDTQYF
d_gene: -
j_gene: TRBJ2-3
abundance: -
v_gene: TRBV27
len: 13

CDR3nt: TGTGCCAGCAGCCGGCGGGGGCACACCGGGGAGCTGTTTTTT
CDR3aa: CASSRRGHTGELFF
d_gene: -
j_gene: TRBJ2-2
abundance: -
v_gene: TRBV5-6
len: 14

CDR3nt: TGCGCCAGCAGGGAGTGGGGGGTCCGAGAGACCCAGTACTTC
CDR3aa: CASREWGVRETQYF
d_gene: -
j_gene: TRBJ2-5
abundance: once
v_gene: TRBV5-1
len: 14

CDR3nt: TGTGCCAGCTCACCGACGCCGGGTAGGCCTGAAGCTTTCTTT
CDR3aa: CASSPTPGRPEAFF
d_gene: -
j_gene: TRBJ1-1
abundance: -
v_gene: TRBV18
len: 14

CDR3nt: TGTGCCAGCTCCCCCGCGGGCGACACCATATATTTT
CDR3aa: CASSPAGDTIYF
d_gene: -
j_gene: TRBJ1-3
abundance: -
v_gene: TRBV18
len: 12

CDR3nt: TGTGCCAGTAGTAAAGGCAGGGAGTATGAAAAACTGTTTTTT
CDR3aa: CASSKGREYEKLFF
d_gene: -
j_gene: TRBJ1-4
abundance: -
v_gene: TRBV19
len: 14